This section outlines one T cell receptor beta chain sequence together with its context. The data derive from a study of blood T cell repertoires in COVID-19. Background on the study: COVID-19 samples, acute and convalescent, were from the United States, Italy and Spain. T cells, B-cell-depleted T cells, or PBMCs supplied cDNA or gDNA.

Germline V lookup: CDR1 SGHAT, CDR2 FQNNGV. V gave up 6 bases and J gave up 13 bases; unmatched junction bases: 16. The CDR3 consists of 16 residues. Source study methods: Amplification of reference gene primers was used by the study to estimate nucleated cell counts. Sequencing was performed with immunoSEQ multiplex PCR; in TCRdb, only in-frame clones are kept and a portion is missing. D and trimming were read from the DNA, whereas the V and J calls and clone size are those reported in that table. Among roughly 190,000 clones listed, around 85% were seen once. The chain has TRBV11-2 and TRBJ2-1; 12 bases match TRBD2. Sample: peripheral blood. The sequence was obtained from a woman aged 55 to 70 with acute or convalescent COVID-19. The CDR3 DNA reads TGTGCCAGCAGTAATGGCGGCCTAGCGGGAGGGACCGGACAGTTCTTC. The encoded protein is CASSNGGLAGGTGQFF.